This T cell receptor (beta chain) was sequenced for a study of CD8 T cells in ankylosing spondylitis. It was by quantitative 5'-RACE with molecular barcodes that TCR beta libraries were made. TCRdb re-called the 5' RACE reads with MiXCR, one entry per CDR3 protein. This sample yields fewer than 550,000 distinct CDR3 sequences, of which approximately 5.3% are seen a single time; 3% to 4.5% belongs to the top ten. Study-wide points: Several of the motif variants were reported before in synovial fluid and blood from reactive arthritis. Clones linked to disease, bearing a CD8+ phenotype, were relatively rare in peripheral blood. A motif in TCR beta, a set of under ten highly homologous variants, appeared characteristic of ankylosing spondylitis blood.

This clonotype has ten or more counts. Its antigen is undetermined. Per the germline V gene, CDR1 is KGHSH and CDR2 is LQKENI. The junction had 10 bases not matched to a gene; V was cut back by 5 bases and J by 4 bases. This CDR3 spans 15 amino acids. This rearrangement joins TRBV18 to TRBJ1-2; 7 bases map to TRBD1. The sequenced sample was blood, either unsorted or a sorted T cell fraction (not recorded which). The source is a male donor with ankylosing spondylitis. CDR3 residues: CASSTGTDALYGYTF. The CDR3 DNA reads as TGTGCCAGCTCAACCGGGACAGATGCTCTCTATGGCTACACCTTC. Variable domain in full (rest from reference TRBV18 and TRBJ1-2): NAGVMQNPRHLVRRRGQEARLRCSPMKGHSHVYWYRQLPEEGLKFMVYLQKENIIDESGMPKERFSAEFPKEGPSILRIQQVVRGDSAAYFCASSTGTDALYGYTFGSGTRLTVV.